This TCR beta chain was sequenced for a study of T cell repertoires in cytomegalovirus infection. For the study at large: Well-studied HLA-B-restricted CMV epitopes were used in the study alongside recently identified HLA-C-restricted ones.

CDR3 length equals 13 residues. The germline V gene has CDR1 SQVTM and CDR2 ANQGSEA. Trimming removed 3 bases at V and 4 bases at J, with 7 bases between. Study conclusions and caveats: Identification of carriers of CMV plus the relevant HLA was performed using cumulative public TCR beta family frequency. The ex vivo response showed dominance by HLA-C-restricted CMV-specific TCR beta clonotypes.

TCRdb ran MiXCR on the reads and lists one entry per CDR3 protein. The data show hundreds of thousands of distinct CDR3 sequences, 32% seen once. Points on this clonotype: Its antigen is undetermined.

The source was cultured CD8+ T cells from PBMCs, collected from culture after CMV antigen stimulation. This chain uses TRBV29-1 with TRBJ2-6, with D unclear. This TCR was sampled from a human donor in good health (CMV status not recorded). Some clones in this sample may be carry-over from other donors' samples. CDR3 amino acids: CSVEGSGANVLTF. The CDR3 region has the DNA TGCAGCGTTGAGGGGTCGGGGGCCAACGTCCTGACTTTC. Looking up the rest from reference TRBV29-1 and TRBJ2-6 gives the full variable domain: SAVISQKPSRDICQRGTSLTIQCQVDSQVTMMFWYRQQPGQSLTLIATANQGSEATYESGFVIDKFPISRPNLTFSTLTVSNMSPEDSSIYLCSVEGSGANVLTFGAGSRLTVL.